This T cell receptor (beta chain) appears in the sequencing data of a study of OX40 agonist ivuxolimab in advanced cancers. The data were produced by immunoSEQ multiplex PCR, yet TCRdb's version contains in-frame clones alone and is incomplete. The data show 50,000 to 65,000 clones, approximately 90% seen once. Losses at the gene ends were 6 bases for V and 7 bases for J; bases not matched to a gene: 11. This CDR3 is built from 14 residues. Germline V gene lookup returns CDR1 SGHRS and CDR2 YFSETQ. Specimen: CD4+ or CD8+ T cells sorted from blood, collected in a trial of the OX40 agonist ivuxolimab. V is TRBV5-1 and J is TRBJ2-7; 9 nucleotides line up with TRBD1. The source is an adult with an advanced solid tumor such as melanoma, head and neck, liver or kidney cancer. The CDR3 coding sequence is TGCGCCAGCAAACCCGGACAGGGGTTGGGAGAGCAGTACTTC. It translates to CASKPGQGLGEQYF.